The 19 T cell receptor beta chains below come from one sample, sequenced in a study of graft-versus-host responses after intestinal transplantation. Assay: immunoSEQ multiplex PCR; the TCRdb copy retains only in-frame clones and omits some. Here the sample spans about 120,000 clones, about 93% being singletons. Their target antigens are unknown. Sequencing was performed on unstimulated CD4+ T cells sorted from spleen or lymph node cells, taken before intestinal transplant. These receptors were obtained from a human donor who received an intestinal transplant.

The V call is TRBV11-2, the J call TRBJ2-7, with 7 bases identical to TRBD2. Germline V CDR1 and CDR2: SGHAT, FQNNGV. The CDR3 length is 16 residues. The trim removed 1 base at V and 3 bases at J, leaving 9 bases unmatched. The CDR3 DNA is TGTGCCAGCAGCTTAGTTGTGGGGAGGGGAGGCTACGAGCAGTACTTC. Its protein is CASSLVVGRGGYEQYF.

The chain uses TRBV6-1 and TRBJ1-5; D not certain. V lost 10 bases to trimming and J lost 3 bases, with 19 bases between them. This CDR3 comprises 15 residues. The V gene's germline CDR1 is MNHNS and CDR2 SASEGT. CDR3 residues: CATTLRNLYNQPQHF. Written as DNA, the CDR3 is TGTGCCACAACTCTCAGGAATCTATACAATCAGCCCCAGCATTTT.

This sequence joins TRBV5-4 and TRBJ2-7; TRBD2 is a possible D gene (7 bases). V lost 4 bases and J 3 bases, leaving 11 bases between the germline ends. The CDR3 contains 13 residues. Germline-derived CDR1 and CDR2 are SGHNT and YYREEE (reference sequence). The CDR3, as DNA: TGTGCCAGCAGCAGGGGGGGGGTCTACGAGCAGTACTTC. Encoded protein: CASSRGGVYEQYF.

This chain connects TRBV7-2 to TRBJ1-2, with 7 bases lining up with TRBD1. The CDR3 covers 15 residues. The trim removed 1 base at V and 1 base at J, leaving 3 bases unmatched. In germline, CDR1 is SGHTA, CDR2 FQGNSA. CDR3 bases: TGTGCCAGCAGCTTAGTAAGGGACAGTAACTATGGCTACACCTTC. This encodes CASSLVRDSNYGYTF.

The chain recombines TRBV27 with TRBJ2-2; weak D call: TRBD1 (6 bases). Germline assignment: CDR1 MNHEY and CDR2 SMNVEV (reference sequence). The CDR3 totals 14 residues. V gave up 3 bases and J gave up 7 bases, with 12 bases separating them. The chain's CDR3 is CASSFNRDNGELFF. In nucleotides, the CDR3 is TGTGCCAGCAGTTTTAACAGGGATAACGGGGAGCTGTTTTTT.

The chain has TRBV6-6 and TRBJ2-7; TRBD1 aligns across 8 bases. CDR3 length equals 14 residues. Trimming removed 0 bases from V and 5 bases from J; junction bases left unmatched: 3. CDR1 and CDR2 from the germline V gene are MNHNY and SVGAGI (reference sequence). DNA for the CDR3: TGTGCCAGCAGTTACTCAGGACAGGGAAACGAGCAGTACTTC. Its protein is CASSYSGQGNEQYF.

The J gene is TRBJ1-1, the V gene TRBV7-9, with D uncertain. Germline V gene lookup returns CDR1 SEHNR and CDR2 FQNEAQ (reference sequence). Deletions cut 5 bases from V and 1 base from J, with 14 bases between. The CDR3 spans 15 residues. The CDR3 sequence is CASSPTPPPNTEAFF. CDR3 DNA: TGTGCCAGCAGCCCGACCCCGCCCCCGAACACTGAAGCTTTCTTT.

The chain employs TRBV7-6 and TRBJ2-7; D is perhaps TRBD2 (5 bases). CDR1 is SGHVS and CDR2 is FNYEAQ in the germline V gene. CDR3 length: 11 amino acids. The V end lost 5 bases, the J end lost 3 bases, and 5 bases lay between the germline ends. This CDR3 reads CASSRGYEQYF. The CDR3 nucleotides are TGTGCCAGCAGCCGGGGCTACGAGCAGTACTTC.

The chain recombines TRBV10-1 with TRBJ2-5, with TRBD2 identical over 10 bases. The CDR3 spans 18 residues. J gave up 5 bases and V 3 bases, and 15 bases lay outside the gene matches. Germline CDR1 WNHNN, CDR2 SYGVQD (reference sequence). CDR3 sequence reads: CASSEGGLAQYRGETQYF. CDR3 coding DNA: TGCGCCAGCAGTGAAGGGGGACTAGCGCAATACCGGGGGGAGACCCAGTACTTC.

The chain has TRBV10-3 and TRBJ2-1; tentatively, D is TRBD1 or TRBD2 (7 bases each). V dropped 11 bases and J dropped 6 bases, with 17 bases sitting between them. Germline values: CDR1 ENHRY, CDR2 SYGVKD. This CDR3 contains 13 residues. The DNA of the CDR3 is TGTGCCTCAGGGGGGGTAGCGGGCAATGAGCAGTTCTTC. Protein sequence: CASGGVAGNEQFF.

This clone appeared a single time. This chain links TRBV19 with TRBJ1-1, with unresolved D. Germline V gene lookup returns CDR1 LNHDA and CDR2 SQIVND (reference sequence). Trimming removed 3 bases at V and 7 bases at J, with 12 bases between. This CDR3 has 13 amino acids. CDR3 sequence: CASSIRQGSEAFF. CDR3 bases: TGTGCCAGTAGTATTAGACAAGGCAGTGAAGCTTTCTTT.

V and J are TRBV15 and TRBJ2-7; D may be TRBD1 (6 bases). Per the germline V gene, CDR1 is LNHNV and CDR2 is YYDKDF (reference sequence). CDR3 length equals 15 residues. The V and J ends lost 0 bases and 5 bases respectively, with 14 bases between them. This CDR3 reads CATSRDAGADHEQYF. The CDR3 DNA reads as TGTGCCACCAGCAGAGATGCAGGGGCCGACCACGAGCAGTACTTC.

The J gene is TRBJ2-3, the V gene TRBV5-1; no definite D call. The length of the CDR3 is 15 residues. In germline, CDR1 is SGHRS, CDR2 YFSETQ. Deletions cut 0 bases from V and 0 bases from J, with 8 bases between. CDR3 DNA: TGCGCCAGCAGCTTGGTTCGCCTTAGCACAGATACGCAGTATTTT. Its translation is CASSLVRLSTDTQYF.

The rearrangement joins TRBV11-2 to TRBJ2-7, with 8 bases lining up with TRBD1. J lost 0 bases, V lost 5 bases, and 6 bases had no gene match. The CDR3 length is 15 residues. Per the germline V gene, CDR1 is SGHAT and CDR2 is FQNNGV. CDR3 coding DNA: TGTGCCAGCAGCCCTGACAGGGGTCGCTCCTACGAGCAGTACTTC. The encoded protein is CASSPDRGRSYEQYF.

J is TRBJ2-1 and V is TRBV7-9, with 8 bases matching TRBD1. CDR1 is SEHNR, CDR2 FQNEAQ, per germline (reference sequence). The CDR3 is 11 amino acids. The J segment lost 13 bases and the V segment lost 3 bases, leaving 2 bases of the junction unmatched. The CDR3 here is CASSLTGVQFF. The DNA for the CDR3 is TGTGCCAGCAGCTTGACAGGGGTTCAGTTCTTC.

The rearrangement links TRBV27 to TRBJ2-7; D uncertain. The CDR3 is 14 residues long. Trimming stripped 0 bases from V and 6 bases from J, with 12 bases between. Looked up from germline, CDR1 is MNHEY and CDR2 is SMNVEV (reference sequence). The CDR3 region is CASSLSQIPTEQYF. In nucleotides, the CDR3 is TGTGCCAGCAGTTTATCGCAAATTCCTACCGAGCAGTACTTC.

This chain connects TRBV21-1 to TRBJ2-1; the table's TRBD2 call for D was not verified on the DNA. TRBV21-1 is flagged as a pseudogene. The CDR3 runs 14 residues. CDR3 nucleotide sequence: TGTGCCAGCAGCAAGGGGACTAGCCGGAATGAGCAGTTCTTC. Translated: CASSKGTSRNEQFF.

The chain combines TRBV6-6 with TRBJ2-1, with 9 bases lining up with TRBD2. The CDR3 spans 15 residues. Looked up from germline, CDR1 is MNHNY and CDR2 is SVGAGI (reference sequence). The ends lost 7 bases at V and 3 bases at J; junction bases unmatched: 7. As DNA, the CDR3 is TGTGCCAGCAAGCCGCGGGAGGGCCTCTACAATGAGCAGTTCTTC. Its protein is CASKPREGLYNEQFF.

The rearrangement uses TRBV28 and TRBJ1-1; D ambiguous. With 3 bases removed from V and 5 bases from J, the gap between germline ends came to 13 bases. This CDR3 contains 14 residues. Looked up from germline, CDR1 is MDHEN and CDR2 is SYDVKM. DNA for the CDR3: TGTGCCAGCAGTTTTATGGGCCCGTTTACTGAAGCTTTCTTT. Encoded protein: CASSFMGPFTEAFF.